The 8 T cell receptor beta chains below were found in one sample sequenced in a study of T cell repertoires in cytomegalovirus infection. TCRdb itself ran the reads through MiXCR, one entry per CDR3 protein. The table shows some 200,000 distinct CDR3 sequences, with 38% occurring only once. No antigen has been assigned to these receptors. This specimen consisted of CD8+ T cells from cultured PBMCs, obtained from culture after CMV antigen stimulation. The receptors here all came from a human donor in good health (CMV status not recorded). Some clones in this sample may be carry-over from other donors' samples.

The V call is TRBV7-6, the J call TRBJ2-7; D is uncertain. The germline gives CDR1 SGHVS, CDR2 FNYEAQ. The CDR3 contains 16 residues. Trimming removed 0 bases from V and 6 bases from J, with 18 bases in between. The CDR3 is CASSLAGRSASIEQYF. CDR3 in DNA: TGTGCCAGCAGCTTAGCGGGAAGGAGTGCGTCAATCGAGCAGTACTTC.

Only a few counts were recorded for this clonotype. J is TRBJ1-1 and V is TRBV6-5, with D possibly matching TRBD1 (6 bases). The V and J ends lost 0 bases and 0 bases respectively, with 8 bases between them. Germline CDR1 MNHEY, CDR2 SVGAGI. The CDR3 loop spans 15 amino acids. The CDR3 nucleotides are TGTGCCAGCAGTTACTCGGGGGGCTTGAACACTGAAGCTTTCTTT. This codes for CASSYSGGLNTEAFF.

The rearrangement uses TRBV5-6 and TRBJ2-1; TRBD2 matches 10 bases. CDR1 is SGHDT and CDR2 is YYEEEE in the germline V gene. With V trimmed by 1 base and J by 7 bases, 17 bases remained unmatched. The CDR3 runs 19 residues. The CDR3 reads CASSLSPLSSGRARNEQFF. CDR3 in DNA: TGTGCCAGCAGCTTGTCGCCCCTCTCGAGCGGGAGGGCCAGGAATGAGCAGTTCTTC.

This chain links TRBV20-1 with TRBJ2-5, with TRBD1 matching over 7 bases. Germline V gives CDR1 DFQATT, CDR2 SNEGSKA (reference sequence). There are 13 residues in the CDR3. Germline trimming cut 5 bases from V and 6 bases from J; bases unmatched to any gene: 9. For the CDR3, the DNA is TGCAGTGCTTCCGGGACAGACCAGAAGACCCAGTACTTC. This encodes CSASGTDQKTQYF.

The chain has TRBV11-2 and TRBJ2-5, with TRBD2 matching 7 bases. CDR1 is SGHAT and CDR2 is FQNNGV in the germline V gene. The trim removed 4 bases at V and 1 base at J, leaving 6 bases unmatched. The CDR3 runs 15 residues. CDR3 sequence reads: CASSWLGGGQETQYF. The CDR3 DNA sequence: TGTGCCAGCAGCTGGCTTGGCGGGGGCCAAGAGACCCAGTACTTC.

The V call is TRBV19, the J call TRBJ1-2, with D perhaps matching TRBD1 (5 bases). Germline V CDR1 and CDR2: LNHDA, SQIVND (reference sequence). Trimming removed 3 bases at V and 4 bases at J, with 18 bases between. This CDR3 is built from 16 residues. CDR3 in amino acids: CASSITSSGLAYGYTF. For the CDR3, the DNA is TGTGCCAGTAGTATCACGTCGTCGGGGCTTGCCTATGGCTACACCTTC.

V and J are TRBV7-9 and TRBJ2-5; possibly TRBD1 for D (6 bases). The V end lost 8 bases, the J end lost 0 bases, and 13 bases lay between the germline ends. Germline V gene sequence: CDR1 SEHNR, CDR2 FQNEAQ (reference sequence). The CDR3 extends over 14 amino acids. CDR3 DNA: TGTGCCAGCTCCCAAGGGGGATACCAAGAGACCCAGTACTTC. Amino acids: CASSQGGYQETQYF.

This clonotype has a handful of counts. The chain joins TRBV7-2 to TRBJ1-5, with 10 bases identical to TRBD1. The CDR3 covers 17 residues. CDR1 SGHTA and CDR2 FQGNSA come from the germline V gene. J was trimmed by 6 bases and V by 1 base; bases with no gene match: 9. CDR3 nucleotide sequence: TGTGCCAGCAGCTTAGGGAGATGGGGACAGGGGTCTCAGCCCCAGCATTTT. It specifies CASSLGRWGQGSQPQHF.